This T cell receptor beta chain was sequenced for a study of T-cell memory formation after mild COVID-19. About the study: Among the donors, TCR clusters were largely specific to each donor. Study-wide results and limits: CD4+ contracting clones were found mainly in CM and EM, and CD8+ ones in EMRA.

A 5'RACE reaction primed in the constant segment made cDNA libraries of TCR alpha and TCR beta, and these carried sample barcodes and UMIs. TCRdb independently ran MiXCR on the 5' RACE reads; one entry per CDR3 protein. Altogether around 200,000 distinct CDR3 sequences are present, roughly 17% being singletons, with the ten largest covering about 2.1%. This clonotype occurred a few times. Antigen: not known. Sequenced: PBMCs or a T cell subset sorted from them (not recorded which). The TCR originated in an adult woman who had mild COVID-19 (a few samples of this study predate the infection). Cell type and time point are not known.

In nucleotides, the CDR3 is TGTGCCAGCAGCGGTTCCGGGACCGGGACCGGGGAGCTGTTTTTT. Amino acids: CASSGSGTGTGELFF. The chain has TRBV12-3 or TRBV12-4 and TRBJ2-2; D could derive from TRBD1 or TRBD2 (5 bases each). The CDR3 sequence is 15 residues long. Between the trimmed V and J ends, which lost 6 bases and 5 bases, there was a span of 16 bases.